These T cell receptor beta chains were read from a single sample in a study of PD-1 blockade in mismatch repair-deficient tumors. The method was immunoSEQ multiplex PCR; TCRdb's version includes in-frame clones alone and lacks a portion of them. The table has about 63,000 clones, 88% seen once. Sequencing used peripheral blood, obtained 52 weeks after starting pembrolizumab. The receptors were sampled from an adult with mismatch repair-deficient cancer. Each CDR3 is given with its conserved first and last residue. The order of the fields is J gene, clone size, D gene, V gene, CDR3 DNA, CDR3 protein. D genes are given only for firm matches. The size entry is marked missing in some rows and otherwise reads once, few, many or a size class.

TRBJ2-6,-,-,TRBV7-8,TGTGCCAGCAGCTGGAGGGTCAGGGCCGTCCCTGGGGCCAACGTCCTGACTTTC,CASSWRVRAVPGANVLTF
TRBJ2-7,-,-,TRBV7-8,TGTGCCAGCAGCTTAACTTACGAGCAGTACTTC,CASSLTYEQYF
TRBJ2-7,-,-,TRBV5-4,TGTGCCAGCAGCTTGGGCCCTCCCGGGAGAGGTAACGAGCAGTACTTC,CASSLGPPGRGNEQYF
TRBJ2-7,-,-,TRBV9,TGTGCCAGCAGCGGGGGGAAGGGCGAGCAGTACTTC,CASSGGKGEQYF
TRBJ1-1,-,-,TRBV10-1,TGCGCCACCCTCTGCGGGAGGAGCACTGAAGCTTTCTTT,CATLCGRSTEAFF
TRBJ2-2,-,TRBD2,TRBV27,TGTGCCAGCACCCAAGGTTGGGGACTAAACACCGGGGAGCTGTTTTTT,CASTQGWGLNTGELFF
TRBJ2-3,-,TRBD2,TRBV5-4,TGTGCCAGCAGTCTAAACGGGAGGGCGTTGGCAGATACGCAGTATTTT,CASSLNGRALADTQYF
TRBJ1-5,-,-,TRBV7-9,TGTGCCAGCAGCTTAGGAAATCAGCCCCAGCATTTT,CASSLGNQPQHF
TRBJ2-3,-,TRBD1,TRBV5-4,TGTGCCAGCAGCTTGGGGGACAGGAGAGCAGATACGCAGTATTTT,CASSLGDRRADTQYF
TRBJ2-3,-,-,TRBV7-9,TGTGCCAGCAGCTTAAGGGATCGGGCGCAGTATTTT,CASSLRDRAQYF
TRBJ2-2,-,TRBD1,TRBV10-2,TGCGCCAGCAGGTTCGGGACAGGTACCGGGGAGCTGTTTTTT,CASRFGTGTGELFF
TRBJ2-1,-,TRBD2,TRBV7-2,TGTGCCAGCAGCTTAGATGGGACTAGTGTGAATGAGCAGTTCTTC,CASSLDGTSVNEQFF
TRBJ2-7,once,-,TRBV19,TGTGCCAGTGGGGCGGGGCAGGGCGGCTACGAGCAGTACTTC,CASGAGQGGYEQYF
TRBJ1-2,-,TRBD1,TRBV29-1,TGCAGCGTTGAAGGACAGGGGGCGATCTATGGCTACACCTTC,CSVEGQGAIYGYTF
TRBJ1-1,-,-,TRBV11-2,TGTGCCAGCAGCTTAGGATGGGGCAGGGACACTGAAGCTTTCTTT,CASSLGWGRDTEAFF
TRBJ2-3,few,-,TRBV4-3,TGCGCCAGCAGCCAAAGTTTAGGCACAGATACGCAGTATTTT,CASSQSLGTDTQYF
TRBJ2-2,few,TRBD2,TRBV7-9,TGTGCCAGCAGCGCCGAGGGACTAGACCGTGCCGGGGAGCTGTTTTTT,CASSAEGLDRAGELFF
TRBJ2-5,-,-,TRBV7-8,TGTGCCAGCAGCTTACCGGTCACTAGGCGGGAGACCCAGTACTTC,CASSLPVTRRETQYF
TRBJ1-4,-,-,TRBV29-1,TGCAGCGTGTTACAAGTAACCGGGGAGGGTGAAAAACTGTTTTTT,CSVLQVTGEGEKLFF
TRBJ2-7,-,TRBD2,TRBV11-2,TGTGCCAGCAGCTTAGATCATCTTAGCGGGAAATACGAGCAGTACTTC,CASSLDHLSGKYEQYF
TRBJ2-2,-,TRBD2,TRBV19,TGTGCCAGTAACGCAGACTTGGTACTTAGCGGGACCGGGGCCGGGGAGCTGTTTTTT,CASNADLVLSGTGAGELFF
TRBJ2-4,-,TRBD2,TRBV7-8,TGTGCCAGCAGCCCCCATTCAAATAGCGGGAGGGCCTCCGACGCCAAAAACATTCAGTACTTC,CASSPHSNSGRASDAKNIQYF
TRBJ1-2,-,-,TRBV7-7,TGTGCCAGCAGCTTGTGGGGGGCGGGAGGCTACACCTTC,CASSLWGAGGYTF
TRBJ2-3,-,-,TRBV4-1,TGCGCCAGCAGCCAAGAATGGGTTATAAGCACAGATACGCAGTATTTT,CASSQEWVISTDTQYF
TRBJ2-4,-,-,TRBV6-6,TGTGCCAGCAGCAACGGCGGTCTGGACATTCAGTACTTC,CASSNGGLDIQYF
TRBJ2-3,-,TRBD2,TRBV19,TGTGCCAGGACTAGCGGGAGACATTCTGGCACAGATACGCAGTATTTT,CARTSGRHSGTDTQYF
TRBJ2-7,-,-,TRBV7-6,TGTGCCAGCAGCACAACGGCAGGTTACGAGCAGTACTTC,CASSTTAGYEQYF
TRBJ1-4,-,-,TRBV7-9,TGTGCCAGCAGCTTATTAAGTGAAAAACTGTTTTTT,CASSLLSEKLFF
TRBJ2-2,-,-,TRBV6-6,TGTGCCAGCAGTCCTTCAGGGTTCAACGGCGGGGAGCTGTTTTTT,CASSPSGFNGGELFF
TRBJ2-2,-,-,TRBV21-1,TGTGCCAGCAGCAGTGGGACTAGAGCCACCGGGGAGCTGTTTTTT,CASSSGTRATGELFF
TRBJ2-2,-,TRBD2,TRBV9,TGTGCCAGCAGCGTCTCACTAGCGGCGAACACCGGGGAGCTGTTTTTT,CASSVSLAANTGELFF
TRBJ1-2,once,TRBD1,TRBV14,TGTGCCAGCAGCTCTCGGGACAGGACCGGCTACACCTTC,CASSSRDRTGYTF
TRBJ2-6,-,-,TRBV7-9,TGTGCCAGCAGCTTAGGTAGGGGATCTGGGGCCAACGTCCTGACTTTC,CASSLGRGSGANVLTF
TRBJ2-7,-,TRBD1,TRBV6-6,TGTGCCAGTCGTCCGGGACAGGGGGAGCAGTACTTC,CASRPGQGEQYF
TRBJ2-7,-,-,TRBV7-9,TGTGCCAGCAGCTTAGACAGCCGATACGAGCAGTACTTC,CASSLDSRYEQYF
TRBJ2-7,few,TRBD1,TRBV7-9,TGTGCCAGCAAGAAAGGGGGCAGAGGATACGAGCAGTACTTC,CASKKGGRGYEQYF
TRBJ2-7,-,-,TRBV10-3,TGTGCCATCAGTCAGGGCTACGAGCAGTACTTC,CAISQGYEQYF
TRBJ2-1,-,-,TRBV29-1,TGCAGCGTTTTGGGTGGGACCTACAATGAGCAGTTCTTC,CSVLGGTYNEQFF
TRBJ2-1,-,TRBD2,TRBV5-1,TGCGCCAGCAGCTTGTTTGTGGCGGGAGGAGAGAATGAGCAGTTCTTC,CASSLFVAGGENEQFF
TRBJ1-2,-,-,TRBV6-1,TGTGCCAGCAGTGATACAGGGTTTGCCTATGGCTACACCTTC,CASSDTGFAYGYTF
TRBJ2-7,-,TRBD2,TRBV27,TGTGTCAGCAGCAGGACTAGGGCACTAGCCGAGCAGTACTTC,CVSSRTRALAEQYF